The source of this T cell receptor (beta chain) is a study of identical twins. As concerns this clonotype: What it binds is unknown.

CDR3 length: 16 amino acids. V shed 5 bases and J 5 bases; nucleotides not matched to a gene: 13. CDR1 is SGHVS, CDR2 FQNEAQ, per germline. Study-wide findings and caveats: Whereas memory repertoires showed no such difference, abundant cord blood beta clonotypes carried fewer insertions. A partial confounding effect on zero-insertion analyses could come from invariant MAIT and iNKT cells.

MiXCR, applied by TCRdb to the 5' RACE reads, yields one record per CDR3 protein. The data hold about 490,000 distinct CDR3 sequences, with 13% to 15% observed a single time. The data also belong to a second study, concerning yellow fever vaccine responses in identical twins. As that study records: As reported, the vaccine T cell response of twins seemed partly convergent and partly personalized.

The material sequenced was CD4+ T cells sorted from blood. This sequence originates from a woman aged 18 to 35 in good health. The chain recombines TRBV7-8 with TRBJ1-1; 8 bases match TRBD1. CDR3 sequence: CASSLTIRGRGTEAFF. The CDR3 DNA is TGTGCCAGCAGCCTAACGATCAGGGGGCGGGGGACTGAAGCTTTCTTT.